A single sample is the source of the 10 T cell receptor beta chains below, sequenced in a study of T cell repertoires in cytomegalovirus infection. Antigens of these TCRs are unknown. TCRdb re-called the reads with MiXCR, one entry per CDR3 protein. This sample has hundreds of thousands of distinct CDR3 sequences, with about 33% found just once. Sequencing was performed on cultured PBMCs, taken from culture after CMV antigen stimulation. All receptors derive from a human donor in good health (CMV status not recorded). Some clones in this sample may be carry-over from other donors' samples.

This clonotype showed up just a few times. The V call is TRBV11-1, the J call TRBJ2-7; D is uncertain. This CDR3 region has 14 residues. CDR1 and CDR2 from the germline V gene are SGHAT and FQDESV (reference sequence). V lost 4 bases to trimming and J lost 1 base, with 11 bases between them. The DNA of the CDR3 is TGTGCCAGCAGCTCGACGACGGGTTCCTACGAGCAGTACTTC. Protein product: CASSSTTGSYEQYF.

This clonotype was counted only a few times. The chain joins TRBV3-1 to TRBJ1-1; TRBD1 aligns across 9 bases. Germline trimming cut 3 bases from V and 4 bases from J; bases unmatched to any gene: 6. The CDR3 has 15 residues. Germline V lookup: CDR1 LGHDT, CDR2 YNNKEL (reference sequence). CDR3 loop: CASSQPGQGSTEAFF. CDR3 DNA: TGTGCCAGCAGCCAGCCGGGACAGGGAAGCACTGAAGCTTTCTTT.

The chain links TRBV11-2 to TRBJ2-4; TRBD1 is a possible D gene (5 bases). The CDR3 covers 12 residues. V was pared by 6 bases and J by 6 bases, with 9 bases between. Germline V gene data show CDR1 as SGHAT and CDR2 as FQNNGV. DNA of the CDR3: TGTGCCAGCAGATATCAGGGAAACATTCAGTACTTC. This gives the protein CASRYQGNIQYF.

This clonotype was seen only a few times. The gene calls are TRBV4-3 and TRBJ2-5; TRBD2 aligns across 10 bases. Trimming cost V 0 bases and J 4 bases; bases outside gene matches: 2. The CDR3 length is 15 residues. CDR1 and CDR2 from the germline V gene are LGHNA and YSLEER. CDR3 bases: TGCGCCAGCAGCCAAGAGCGGACTAGCGGAGAGACCCAGTACTTC. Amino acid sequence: CASSQERTSGETQYF.

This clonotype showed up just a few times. The CDR3, as DNA: TGCAGTGCTAAGGGACGCGTCGCCTCGGAAAATGAGCAGTTCTTC. It codes for CSAKGRVASENEQFF. The chain has TRBV20-1 and TRBJ2-1, with D perhaps being TRBD1 or TRBD2 (5 bases each). The CDR3 runs 15 residues. Deletions cut 4 bases from V and 7 bases from J, with 20 bases between. The germline V gene encodes CDR1 DFQATT and CDR2 SNEGSKA (reference sequence).

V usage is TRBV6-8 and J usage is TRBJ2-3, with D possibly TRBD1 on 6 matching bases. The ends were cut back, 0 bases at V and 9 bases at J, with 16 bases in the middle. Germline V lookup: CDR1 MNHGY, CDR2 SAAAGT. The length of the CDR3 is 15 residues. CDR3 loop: CASSYSSSRDTTQYF. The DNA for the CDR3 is TGTGCCAGCAGTTACTCGAGTTCCAGGGACACAACGCAGTATTTT.

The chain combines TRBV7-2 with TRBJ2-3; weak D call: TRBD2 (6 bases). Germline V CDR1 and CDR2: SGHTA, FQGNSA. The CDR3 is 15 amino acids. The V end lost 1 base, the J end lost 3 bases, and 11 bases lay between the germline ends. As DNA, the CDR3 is TGTGCCAGCAGCTTAGGGGTTAGCGGTACAGATACGCAGTATTTT. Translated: CASSLGVSGTDTQYF.

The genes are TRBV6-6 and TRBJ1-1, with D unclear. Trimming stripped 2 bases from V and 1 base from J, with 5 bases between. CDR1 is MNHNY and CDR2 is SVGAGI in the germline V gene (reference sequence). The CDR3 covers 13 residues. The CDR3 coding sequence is TGTGCCAGCAGTTACACAGCGAACACTGAAGCTTTCTTT. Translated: CASSYTANTEAFF.

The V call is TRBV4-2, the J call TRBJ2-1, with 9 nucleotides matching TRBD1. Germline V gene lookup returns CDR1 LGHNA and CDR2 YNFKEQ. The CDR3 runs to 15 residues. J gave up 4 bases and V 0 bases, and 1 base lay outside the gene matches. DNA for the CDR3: TGTGCCAGCAGCCAAGAGGGGACAGGGTACAATGAGCAGTTCTTC. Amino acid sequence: CASSQEGTGYNEQFF.

Here the CDR3 DNA reads TGCAGTGCTAGAACAGGGAACACTGAAGCTTTCTTT. Its protein is CSARTGNTEAFF. V usage is TRBV20-1 and J usage is TRBJ1-1; a possible D gene is TRBD1 (5 bases). This CDR3 comprises 12 residues. V was pared by 2 bases and J by 1 base, with 5 bases between. The germline gives CDR1 DFQATT, CDR2 SNEGSKA (reference sequence).